A selection of T cell receptor beta chains follows, all from one sample in a study of T cell responses to AZD1222 COVID-19 vaccine. The data were produced by immunoSEQ multiplex PCR, yet TCRdb's version contains in-frame clones alone and is incomplete. This table has about 110,000 clones, roughly nine tenths appearing once. Material: peripheral blood, obtained on day 0 of MenACWY control vaccination. These receptors came from an adult in good health. Both conserved end residues are part of each CDR3. A D gene is named only where the DNA matches it firmly. Expanded clones are given a class, and other clones once, few, many or no size at all.

D: TRBD2; V: TRBV7-2; J: TRBJ2-2; size: NA; DNA: TGTGCCAGCAGCCCAGCGGGGGGGAACACCGGGGAGCTGTTTTTT; CDR3: CASSPAGGNTGELFF
D: NA; V: TRBV29-1; J: TRBJ1-1; size: NA; DNA: TGCAGCTGTTCCATGACGGTGAACACTGAAGCTTTCTTT; CDR3: CSCSMTVNTEAFF
D: TRBD1; V: TRBV5-1; J: TRBJ1-3; size: NA; DNA: TGCGCCAGCAGCGCGGGACAGTCCGGAAACACCATATATTTT; CDR3: CASSAGQSGNTIYF
D: NA; V: TRBV5-1; J: TRBJ2-7; size: NA; DNA: TGCGCCAGCAGCTTGGAAGTCCGCCTAGGATCGGACGAGCAGTACTTC; CDR3: CASSLEVRLGSDEQYF
D: NA; V: TRBV4-1; J: TRBJ1-2; size: NA; DNA: TGCGCCAGCAGCCAAGGCCAGGCAGCTAACTATGGCTACACCTTC; CDR3: CASSQGQAANYGYTF
D: NA; V: TRBV7-9; J: TRBJ2-7; size: few; DNA: TGTGCCAGCAGCTCGGGACGGGGCTACGAGCAGTACTTC; CDR3: CASSSGRGYEQYF
D: NA; V: TRBV23-1; J: TRBJ1-5; size: NA; DNA: TGCGCCAGCAGTCAATCTCGGGTTTACAATCAGCCCCAGCATTTT; CDR3: CASSQSRVYNQPQHF
D: NA; V: TRBV5-1; J: TRBJ1-1; size: NA; DNA: TGCGCCAGCAGCTTGGGGGCCGGACCCACTGAAGCTTTCTTT; CDR3: CASSLGAGPTEAFF
D: TRBD2; V: TRBV4-1; J: TRBJ2-7; size: NA; DNA: TGCGCCAGCAGGCCAGCGGGGGGACCGTACGAGCAGTACTTC; CDR3: CASRPAGGPYEQYF
D: TRBD1; V: TRBV6-5; J: TRBJ1-5; size: NA; DNA: TGTGCCAGCAGAAGCAGGGGGCTAGGGAATCAGCCCCAGCATTTT; CDR3: CASRSRGLGNQPQHF
D: TRBD1; V: TRBV11-3; J: TRBJ2-7; size: NA; DNA: TGTGCCAGCAGCCCGGGACAGGGCTACGAGCAGTACTTC; CDR3: CASSPGQGYEQYF
D: NA; V: TRBV5-1; J: TRBJ2-2; size: NA; DNA: TGCGCCAGCAGCTCAGGGGTCTCAGGCGGGGAGCTGTTTTTT; CDR3: CASSSGVSGGELFF
D: TRBD1; V: TRBV4-1; J: TRBJ1-2; size: NA; DNA: TGCGCCAGCAGCCAAGGGAACGACAGGGCCTATGGCTACACCTTC; CDR3: CASSQGNDRAYGYTF
D: NA; V: TRBV24-1; J: TRBJ1-3; size: NA; DNA: TGTGCCACCAGTGATTTGCTCGGTTCGTATGACAGCCACTCTGGAAACACCATATATTTT; CDR3: CATSDLLGSYDSHSGNTIYF
D: TRBD1; V: TRBV7-2; J: TRBJ1-1; size: NA; DNA: TGTGCCAGCAGCCCCAGCGGACAGGGATGGACTGAAGCTTTCTTT; CDR3: CASSPSGQGWTEAFF
D: TRBD2; V: TRBV5-1; J: TRBJ2-1; size: NA; DNA: TGCGCCAGCAGCCCCGGGACTAGCGGGGGAGGTGATGAGCAGTTCTTC; CDR3: CASSPGTSGGGDEQFF
D: NA; V: TRBV3-1/TRBV3-2; J: TRBJ1-2; size: NA; DNA: TGTGCCAGCAGCCAAGGACCTGGCTACACCTTC; CDR3: CASSQGPGYTF
D: NA; V: TRBV3-1/TRBV3-2; J: TRBJ1-2; size: NA; DNA: TGTGCCAGCAGCCAAGATTCCGGGGCTGGGGGCTACACCTTC; CDR3: CASSQDSGAGGYTF
D: NA; V: TRBV5-1; J: TRBJ1-1; size: once; DNA: TGCGCCAGCAGATCACACACTGAAGCTTTCTTT; CDR3: CASRSHTEAFF
D: NA; V: TRBV19; J: TRBJ2-1; size: few; DNA: TGTGCCAGTAGTGGGCAGGGGGGCAATGAGCAGTTCTTC; CDR3: CASSGQGGNEQFF
D: TRBD2; V: TRBV28; J: TRBJ2-1; size: once; DNA: TGTGCCAGCGAGGTTCCTAGCGGGGGCTACAATGAGCAGTTCTTC; CDR3: CASEVPSGGYNEQFF
D: TRBD1; V: TRBV7-7; J: TRBJ2-5; size: NA; DNA: TGTGCTAGCAGCCTCGGACAGGGTAAAGAGACCCAGTACTTC; CDR3: CASSLGQGKETQYF
D: TRBD1; V: TRBV15; J: TRBJ1-2; size: NA; DNA: TGTGCCACCAGCAGAGGAGGACAGGGACAAGGAGGCTACACCTTC; CDR3: CATSRGGQGQGGYTF
D: NA; V: TRBV5-5; J: TRBJ1-1; size: NA; DNA: TGTGCCAGCAGCCGAGGGACAAGCACTGAAGCTTTCTTT; CDR3: CASSRGTSTEAFF